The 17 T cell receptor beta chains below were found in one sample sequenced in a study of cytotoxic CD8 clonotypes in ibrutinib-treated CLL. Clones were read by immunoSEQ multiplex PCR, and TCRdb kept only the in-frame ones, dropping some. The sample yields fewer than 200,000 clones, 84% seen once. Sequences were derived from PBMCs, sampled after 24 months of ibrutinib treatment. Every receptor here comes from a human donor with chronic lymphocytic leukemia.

The CDR3 DNA is TGTGCCAGTAGTATCGGAATCGGCAGTAGTTATGGCTACACCTTC. It encodes CASSIGIGSSYGYTF. The chain combines TRBV19 with TRBJ1-2; D uncertain. This CDR3 contains 15 residues. Germline-derived CDR1 and CDR2 are LNHDA and SQIVND (reference sequence). Between the trimmed V and J ends, which lost 3 bases and 5 bases, there was a span of 16 bases.

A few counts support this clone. The CDR3 is CASSYNGDGYTF. Here the CDR3 DNA reads TGTGCCAGCAGTTATAACGGCGATGGCTACACCTTC. The chain employs TRBV6-6 and TRBJ1-2; D call uncertain. V shed 3 bases and J shed 6 bases, with 8 bases lying between them. Germline V lookup: CDR1 MNHNY, CDR2 SVGAGI (reference sequence). This CDR3 has 12 residues.

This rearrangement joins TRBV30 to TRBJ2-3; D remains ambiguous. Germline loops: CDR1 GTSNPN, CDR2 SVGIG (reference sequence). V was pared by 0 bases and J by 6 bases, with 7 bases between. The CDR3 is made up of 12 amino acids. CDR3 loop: CAWSVMGDTQYF. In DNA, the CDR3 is TGTGCCTGGAGTGTCATGGGGGATACGCAGTATTTT.

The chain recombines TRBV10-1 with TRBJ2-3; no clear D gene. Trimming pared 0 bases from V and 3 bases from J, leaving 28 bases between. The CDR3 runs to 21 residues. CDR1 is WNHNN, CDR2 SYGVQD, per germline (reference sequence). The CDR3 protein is CASSESRSARNNYPPTDTQYF. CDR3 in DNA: TGCGCCAGCAGTGAGTCTAGGTCTGCCCGAAATAACTATCCCCCGACAGATACGCAGTATTTT.

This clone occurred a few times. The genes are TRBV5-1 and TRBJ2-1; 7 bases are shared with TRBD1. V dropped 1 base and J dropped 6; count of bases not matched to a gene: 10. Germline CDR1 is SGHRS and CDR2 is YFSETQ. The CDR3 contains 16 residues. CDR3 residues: CASSLTPGQRVNEQFF. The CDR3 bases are TGCGCCAGCAGCTTGACCCCGGGACAGAGGGTCAATGAGCAGTTCTTC.

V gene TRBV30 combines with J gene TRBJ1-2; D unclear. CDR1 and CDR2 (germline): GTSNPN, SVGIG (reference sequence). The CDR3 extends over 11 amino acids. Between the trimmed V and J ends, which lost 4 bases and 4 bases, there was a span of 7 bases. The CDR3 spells CAWTPVYGYTF. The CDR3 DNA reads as TGTGCCTGGACTCCCGTCTATGGCTACACCTTC. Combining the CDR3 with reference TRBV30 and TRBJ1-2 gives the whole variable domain SQTIHQWPATLVQPVGSPLSLECTVEGTSNPNLYWYRQAAGRGLQLLFYSVGIGQISSEVPQNLSASRPQDRQFILSSKKLLLSDSGFYLCAWTPVYGYTFGSGTRLTVV.

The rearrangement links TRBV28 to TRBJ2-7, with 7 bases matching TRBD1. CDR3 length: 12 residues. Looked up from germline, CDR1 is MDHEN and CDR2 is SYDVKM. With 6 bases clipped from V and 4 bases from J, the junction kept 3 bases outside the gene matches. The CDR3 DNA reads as TGTGCCAGCAGGACAGGGTATTACGAGCAGTACTTC. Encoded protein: CASRTGYYEQYF.

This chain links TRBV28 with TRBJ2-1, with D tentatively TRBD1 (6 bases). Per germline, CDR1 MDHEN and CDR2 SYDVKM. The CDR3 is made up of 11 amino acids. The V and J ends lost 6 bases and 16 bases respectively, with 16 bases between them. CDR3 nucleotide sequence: TGTGCCAGCAGCCCTGGACAGTCCAAATTCTTC. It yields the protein CASSPGQSKFF.

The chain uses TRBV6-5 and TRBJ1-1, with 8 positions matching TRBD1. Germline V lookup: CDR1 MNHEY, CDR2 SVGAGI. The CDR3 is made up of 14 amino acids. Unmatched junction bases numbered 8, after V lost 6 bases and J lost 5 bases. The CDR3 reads CASSPGQGGTEAFF. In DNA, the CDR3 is TGTGCCAGCAGCCCCGGACAGGGCGGAACTGAAGCTTTCTTT.

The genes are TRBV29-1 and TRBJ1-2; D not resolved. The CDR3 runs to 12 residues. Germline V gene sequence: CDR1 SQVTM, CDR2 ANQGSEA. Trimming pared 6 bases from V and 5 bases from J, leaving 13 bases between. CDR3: CSVFTIGYGYTF. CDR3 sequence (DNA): TGCAGCGTGTTCACTATAGGGTATGGCTACACCTTC.

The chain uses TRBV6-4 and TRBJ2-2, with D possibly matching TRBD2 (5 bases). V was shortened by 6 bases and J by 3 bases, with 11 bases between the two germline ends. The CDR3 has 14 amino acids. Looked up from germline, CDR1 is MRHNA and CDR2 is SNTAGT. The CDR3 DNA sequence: TGTGCCAGCAGGAGGGAGAGGCACACCGGGGAGCTGTTTTTT. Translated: CASRRERHTGELFF.

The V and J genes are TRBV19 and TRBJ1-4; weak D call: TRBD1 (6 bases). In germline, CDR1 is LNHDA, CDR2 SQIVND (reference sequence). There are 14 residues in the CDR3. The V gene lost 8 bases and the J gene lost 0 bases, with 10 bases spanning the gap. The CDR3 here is CASGGGTTNEKLFF. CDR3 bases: TGTGCCAGTGGGGGCGGTACAACTAATGAAAAACTGTTTTTT.

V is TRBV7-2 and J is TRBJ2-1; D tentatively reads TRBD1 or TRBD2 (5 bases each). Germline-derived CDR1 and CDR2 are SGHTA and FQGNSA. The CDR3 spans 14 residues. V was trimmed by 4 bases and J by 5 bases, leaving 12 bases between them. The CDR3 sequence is CASSYGTRDNEQFF. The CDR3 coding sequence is TGTGCCAGCAGCTACGGGACCCGGGACAATGAGCAGTTCTTC.

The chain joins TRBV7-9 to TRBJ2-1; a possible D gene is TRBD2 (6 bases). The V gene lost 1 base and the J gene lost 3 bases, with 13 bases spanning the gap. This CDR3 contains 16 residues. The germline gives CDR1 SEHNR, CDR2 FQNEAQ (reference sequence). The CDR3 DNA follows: TGTGCCAGCAGCTTAGATTCGGGAGATTACTACAATGAGCAGTTCTTC. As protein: CASSLDSGDYYNEQFF.

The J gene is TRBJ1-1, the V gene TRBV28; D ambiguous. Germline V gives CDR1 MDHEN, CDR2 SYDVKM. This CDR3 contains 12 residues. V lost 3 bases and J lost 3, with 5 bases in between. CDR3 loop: CASSLLHTEAFF. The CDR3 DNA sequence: TGTGCCAGCAGTTTGTTGCACACTGAAGCTTTCTTT.

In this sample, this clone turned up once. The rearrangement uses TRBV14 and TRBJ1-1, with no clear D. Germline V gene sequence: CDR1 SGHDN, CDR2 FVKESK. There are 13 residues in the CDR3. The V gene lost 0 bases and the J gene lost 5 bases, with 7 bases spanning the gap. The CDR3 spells CASSQEIGTEAFF. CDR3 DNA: TGTGCCAGCAGCCAAGAAATAGGGACTGAAGCTTTCTTT.

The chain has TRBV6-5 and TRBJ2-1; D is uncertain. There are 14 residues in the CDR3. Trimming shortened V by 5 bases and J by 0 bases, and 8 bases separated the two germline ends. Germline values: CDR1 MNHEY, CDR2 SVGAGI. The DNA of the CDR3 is TGTGCCAGCAGTGTCGGAGCCTCCTACAATGAGCAGTTCTTC. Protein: CASSVGASYNEQFF.